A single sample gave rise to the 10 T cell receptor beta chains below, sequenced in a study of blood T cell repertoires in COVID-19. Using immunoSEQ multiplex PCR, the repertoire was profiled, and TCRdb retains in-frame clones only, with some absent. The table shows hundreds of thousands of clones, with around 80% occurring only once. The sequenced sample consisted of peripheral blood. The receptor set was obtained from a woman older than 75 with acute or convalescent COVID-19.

This CDR3 reads CASSQQLNTGELFF. The CDR3, as DNA: TGTGCCAGCAGCCAACAGTTGAACACCGGGGAGCTGTTTTTT. The chain employs TRBV14 and TRBJ2-2, with D unclear. This CDR3 contains 14 residues. Trimming stripped 2 bases from V and 1 base from J, with 5 bases between. From germline, CDR1 is SGHDN and CDR2 FVKESK.

In DNA form, the CDR3 reads TGTGCCAGCATCGGACAATTGAACACCGGGGAGCTGTTTTTT. Amino acids: CASIGQLNTGELFF. This chain joins TRBV4-2 and TRBJ2-2; tentatively, D is TRBD1 (5 bases). Germline CDR1 and CDR2: LGHNA and YNFKEQ. The CDR3 has 14 residues. V gave up 7 bases and J gave up 1 base, with 10 bases separating them.

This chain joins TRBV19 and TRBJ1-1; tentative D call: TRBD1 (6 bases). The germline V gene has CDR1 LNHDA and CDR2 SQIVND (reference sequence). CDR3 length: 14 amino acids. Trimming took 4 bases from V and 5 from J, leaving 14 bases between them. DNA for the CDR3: TGTGCCAGTAGTACAATCTCGACAGGTACTGAAGCTTTCTTT. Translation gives CASSTISTGTEAFF.

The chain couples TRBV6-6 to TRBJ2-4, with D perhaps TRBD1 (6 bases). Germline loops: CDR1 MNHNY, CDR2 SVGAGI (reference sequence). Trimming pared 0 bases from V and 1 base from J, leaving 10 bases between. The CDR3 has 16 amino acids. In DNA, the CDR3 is TGTGCCAGCAGTTACTCGTCGCAGGGGGCCAAAAACATTCAGTACTTC. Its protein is CASSYSSQGAKNIQYF.

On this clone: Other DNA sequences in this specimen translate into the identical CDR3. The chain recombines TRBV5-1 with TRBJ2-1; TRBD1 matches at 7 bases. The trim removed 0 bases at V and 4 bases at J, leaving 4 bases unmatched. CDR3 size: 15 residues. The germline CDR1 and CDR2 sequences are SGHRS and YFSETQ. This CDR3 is CASSLAGGTYNEQFF. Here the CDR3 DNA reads TGCGCCAGCAGCTTGGCAGGGGGAACGTACAATGAGCAGTTCTTC.

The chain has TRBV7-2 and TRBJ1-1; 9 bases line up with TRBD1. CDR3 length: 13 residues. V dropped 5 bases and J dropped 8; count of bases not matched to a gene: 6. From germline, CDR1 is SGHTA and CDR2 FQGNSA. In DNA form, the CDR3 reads TGTGCCAGCAGCAAGGACAGGGGAAGGGAAGCTTTCTTT. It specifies CASSKDRGREAFF.

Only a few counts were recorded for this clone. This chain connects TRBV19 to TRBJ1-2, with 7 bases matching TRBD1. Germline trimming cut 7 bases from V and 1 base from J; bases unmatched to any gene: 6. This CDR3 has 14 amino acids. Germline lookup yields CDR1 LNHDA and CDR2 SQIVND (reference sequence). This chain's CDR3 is CASTRQGFNYGYTF. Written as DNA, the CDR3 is TGTGCCAGTACCAGACAGGGTTTTAACTATGGCTACACCTTC.

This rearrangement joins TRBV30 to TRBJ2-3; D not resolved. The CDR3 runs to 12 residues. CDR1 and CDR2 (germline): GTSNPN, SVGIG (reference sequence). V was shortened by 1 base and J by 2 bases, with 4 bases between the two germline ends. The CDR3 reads CAWSGDTDTQYF. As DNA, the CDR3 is TGTGCCTGGAGTGGAGACACAGATACGCAGTATTTT.

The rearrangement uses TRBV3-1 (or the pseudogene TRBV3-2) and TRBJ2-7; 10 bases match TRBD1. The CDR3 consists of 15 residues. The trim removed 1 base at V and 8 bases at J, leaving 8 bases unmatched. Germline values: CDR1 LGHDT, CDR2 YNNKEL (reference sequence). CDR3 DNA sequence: TGTGCCAGCAGCCAAGGCTGGACAGGGGGAGAAAAGCAGTACTTC. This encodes CASSQGWTGGEKQYF.

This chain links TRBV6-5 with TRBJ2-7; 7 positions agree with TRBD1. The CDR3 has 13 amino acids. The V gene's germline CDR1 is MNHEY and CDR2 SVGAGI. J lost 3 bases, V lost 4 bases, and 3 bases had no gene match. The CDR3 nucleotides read TGTGCCAGCAGTTTTCGGGACAGCTACGAGCAGTACTTC. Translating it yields CASSFRDSYEQYF.